The 21 T cell receptor beta chains in this list originate from one sample, sequenced in a study of somatic mutations in cytotoxic T cells in rheumatoid arthritis. Using immunoSEQ multiplex PCR, the repertoire was profiled, and TCRdb retains in-frame clones only, with some absent. The repertoire consists of around 23,000 clones, with about 82% occurring once and the leading ten covering around 3.8%. The material sequenced was CD8+ T cells sorted from blood. These TCRs come from an adult with rheumatoid arthritis.

To note about this clone: A read error may account for a junction end that differs from germline. The J gene is TRBJ1-2, the V gene TRBV5-4; tentative D call: TRBD1 (5 bases). The germline V gene encodes CDR1 SGHNT and CDR2 YYREEE (reference sequence). This CDR3 region has 14 residues. This CDR3 reads CASSQEGHFVGYTF. CDR3 DNA: TGCGCCAGCAGCCAAGAAGGACACTTTGTTGGCTACACCTTC.

V gene TRBV11-1 combines with J gene TRBJ2-1; D possibly corresponds to TRBD2 (6 bases). Germline CDR1 SGHAT, CDR2 FQDESV (reference sequence). V gave up 4 bases and J gave up 1 base, with 17 bases separating them. This CDR3 contains 17 residues. The CDR3 is CASSSFPGTASYNEQFF. In nucleotides, the CDR3 is TGTGCCAGCAGCTCGTTCCCCGGGACTGCATCCTACAATGAGCAGTTCTTC. Full variable domain (remainder filled in from reference TRBV11-1 and TRBJ2-1): EAEVAQSPRYKITEKSQAVAFWCDPISGHATLYWYRQILGQGPELLVQFQDESVVDDSQLPKDRFSAERLKGVDSTLKIQPAELGDSAMYLCASSSFPGTASYNEQFFGPGTRLTVL.

This chain uses TRBV7-9 with TRBJ1-2; D is perhaps TRBD1 (5 bases). Germline CDR1 SEHNR, CDR2 FQNEAQ (reference sequence). CDR3 length: 15 residues. V was shortened by 0 bases and J by 6 bases, with 14 bases between the two germline ends. The CDR3 spells CASSLAAGQVDGYTF. In DNA, the CDR3 is TGTGCCAGCAGCTTAGCCGCGGGGCAGGTAGATGGCTACACCTTC.

This clone was counted between two and nine times. V and J are TRBV4-2 and TRBJ2-7; D is uncertain. Germline V gives CDR1 LGHNA, CDR2 YNFKEQ. V was shortened by 0 bases and J by 5 bases, with 11 bases between the two germline ends. CDR3 size: 14 residues. CDR3 bases: TGTGCCAGCAGCCAAGATGGGCCGGGCGACGAGCAGTACTTC. Translation: CASSQDGPGDEQYF.

The chain employs TRBV5-6 and TRBJ2-3; 8 bases agree with TRBD1. CDR1 and CDR2 from the germline V gene are SGHDT and YYEEEE. J was trimmed by 4 bases and V by 4 bases; bases with no gene match: 11. The CDR3 runs 16 residues. The CDR3 bases are TGTGCCAGCAGCCCCTGGACAGGGTGGGACGCAGATACGCAGTATTTT. Residues: CASSPWTGWDADTQYF.

The V and J genes are TRBV2 and TRBJ1-2, with TRBD1 identical over 8 bases. Germline V gives CDR1 SNHLY, CDR2 FYNNEI. Trimming took 9 bases from V and 8 from J; bases not matched to a gene: 11. CDR3 length: 13 amino acids. The CDR3 spells CARGQGIAYGYTF. CDR3 DNA sequence: TGTGCCAGAGGACAGGGTATAGCGTACGGCTACACCTTC.

The count of this clone is one. The chain couples TRBV27 to TRBJ2-2; D not resolved. The CDR3 length is 13 residues. The germline gives CDR1 MNHEY, CDR2 SMNVEV (reference sequence). V was pared by 3 bases and J by 5 bases, with 7 bases between. This CDR3 is CASSLGITGELFF. CDR3 nucleotides: TGTGCCAGCAGTTTGGGCATAACCGGGGAGCTGTTTTTT.

This clone showed up just a few times. The rearrangement joins TRBV5-8 to TRBJ2-7, with D tentatively TRBD1 (6 bases). CDR1 is SGHTS and CDR2 is YDEGEE in the germline V gene. V shed 2 bases and J shed 5 bases, with 11 bases lying between them. This CDR3 is built from 13 residues. The DNA of the CDR3 is TGTGCCAGCAGCTTAACTGGGGGCAACGAGCAGTACTTC. Its protein is CASSLTGGNEQYF.

This chain connects TRBV6-1 to TRBJ1-2; 7 bases agree with TRBD1. The CDR3 sequence is 16 residues long. Germline V gene sequence: CDR1 MNHNS, CDR2 SASEGT. The V gene end was trimmed by 1 base and the J gene end by 0 bases; junction bases not matched to a gene: 5. Here the CDR3 reads CASSEEAGGPNYGYTF. The CDR3 nucleotides are TGTGCCAGCAGTGAAGAGGCAGGGGGACCTAACTATGGCTACACCTTC.

V usage is TRBV10-2 and J usage is TRBJ2-2; the D gene is possibly TRBD1 (6 bases). The CDR3 is 16 amino acids. The V gene lost 2 bases and the J gene lost 7 bases, with 17 bases spanning the gap. The germline V gene encodes CDR1 WSHSY and CDR2 SAAADI. Here the CDR3 DNA reads TGCGCCAGCAGTGAGGTGCTGGGGGCGGTGGACGGGGAGCTGTTTTTT. It translates to CASSEVLGAVDGELFF.

This chain links TRBV2 with TRBJ1-4; TRBD1 is a possible D gene (5 bases). Germline assignment: CDR1 SNHLY and CDR2 FYNNEI. V was pared by 4 bases and J by 8 bases, with 14 bases between. The CDR3 contains 14 residues. In DNA form, the CDR3 reads TGTGCCAGCAGTGGAGCAGGTGGGGGAGAAAAACTGTTTTTT. This codes for CASSGAGGGEKLFF.

The rearrangement uses TRBV7-3 and TRBJ2-1; D remains ambiguous. The V and J ends lost 3 bases and 7 bases respectively, with 4 bases between them. This CDR3 contains 11 residues. The germline CDR1 and CDR2 sequences are SGHTA and FQGTGA. For the CDR3, the DNA is TGTGCCAGCAGCTTGGGGAATGAGCAGTTCTTC. It codes for CASSLGNEQFF.

This clone was recorded only once. The chain combines TRBV11-2 with TRBJ2-2; weak D call: TRBD1 (6 bases). There are 14 residues in the CDR3. V shed 3 bases and J shed 4 bases, with 9 bases lying between them. CDR1 and CDR2 (germline): SGHAT, FQNNGV. The DNA for the CDR3 is TGTGCCAGCAGCTTGGGGGCGGGCACCGGGGAGCTGTTTTTT. It translates to CASSLGAGTGELFF.

The V call is TRBV4-2, the J call TRBJ1-5; D is unresolved. The CDR3 extends over 14 amino acids. Germline V gives CDR1 LGHNA, CDR2 YNFKEQ. V was clipped by 4 bases and J by 6 bases, with 13 bases between them. This CDR3 reads CASSRGVESQPQHF. The CDR3 bases are TGTGCCAGCAGCCGAGGAGTGGAGAGTCAGCCCCAGCATTTT.

The rearrangement uses TRBV4-2 and TRBJ2-3; tentative D call: TRBD1 (6 bases). This CDR3 is 17 amino acids long. Germline CDR1 LGHNA, CDR2 YNFKEQ. V was cut by 4 bases and J by 5 bases, with 22 bases left in between. Written as DNA, the CDR3 is TGTGCCAGCAGCCCTCCGGCAGGGGAGTATGGTGGAGATACGCAGTATTTT. The encoded protein is CASSPPAGEYGGDTQYF.

This clone was counted only a few times. The genes are TRBV5-1 and TRBJ2-7; D unclear. Germline values: CDR1 SGHRS, CDR2 YFSETQ. The V end was cut by 4 bases, the J end by 6 bases, with 17 bases between. The CDR3 is 14 amino acids. Here the CDR3 DNA reads TGCGCCAGCAGCCCGGCGGACGTCCAACGCGAGCAGTACTTC. It encodes CASSPADVQREQYF.

The chain uses TRBV4-1 and TRBJ2-3; D could derive from TRBD1 or TRBD2 (5 bases each). The CDR3 has 16 residues. Trimming stripped 1 base from V and 1 base from J, with 12 bases between. CDR1 and CDR2 (germline): MGHRA, YSYEKL. CDR3 DNA sequence: TGCGCCAGCAGCCAAGTCTTCGGGGCTGGCACAGATACGCAGTATTTT. As protein: CASSQVFGAGTDTQYF.

The V gene is TRBV10-1, the J gene TRBJ2-3, with D unclear. CDR1 and CDR2 (germline): WNHNN, SYGVQD (reference sequence). The CDR3 contains 14 residues. V gave up 0 bases and J gave up 0 bases, with 4 bases separating them. CDR3 bases: TGCGCCAGCAGTGAGTCCTCAAGCACAGATACGCAGTATTTT. Amino acid sequence: CASSESSSTDTQYF.

The rearrangement joins TRBV4-3 to TRBJ1-2; TRBD1 aligns across 8 bases. In germline, CDR1 is LGHNA, CDR2 YSLEER. The length of the CDR3 is 15 residues. V shed 2 bases and J 2 bases; nucleotides not matched to a gene: 4. In nucleotides, the CDR3 is TGCGCCAGCAGCCAATTAAACAGGGGGAACTATGGCTACACCTTC. Encoded protein: CASSQLNRGNYGYTF.

The chain recombines TRBV13 with TRBJ2-5, with a possible D match to TRBD2 (5 bases). The V end was cut by 2 bases, the J end by 4 bases, with 11 bases between. CDR3 length equals 14 residues. From germline, CDR1 is PRHDT and CDR2 FYEKMQ (reference sequence). CDR3 sequence reads: CASSLMASRETQYF. The CDR3 DNA is TGTGCCAGCAGCTTAATGGCTAGCCGAGAGACCCAGTACTTC.

This chain links TRBV7-9 with TRBJ2-1; D call uncertain. This CDR3 contains 13 residues. Germline V gene data show CDR1 as SEHNR and CDR2 as FQNEAQ (reference sequence). V shed 4 bases and J shed 3 bases, with 7 bases lying between them. The CDR3 loop is CASSSTLYNEQFF. The DNA of the CDR3 is TGTGCCAGCAGCTCGACTCTCTACAATGAGCAGTTCTTC. Full variable domain (remainder filled in from reference TRBV7-9 and TRBJ2-1): DTGVSQNPRHKITKRGQNVTFRCDPISEHNRLYWYRQTLGQGPEFLTYFQNEAQLEKSRLLSDRFSAERPKGSFSTLEIQRTEQGDSAMYLCASSSTLYNEQFFGPGTRLTVL.